The TCR beta chain described here comes from a study of blood T cell repertoires in COVID-19. Study-wide context: Material from acute and convalescent COVID-19 was sourced from the United States, Italy and Spain. From T cells, B-cell-depleted T cells, or PBMCs came the material, which was cDNA or gDNA.

Original handling: Quantification of nucleated cells was approximated via reference gene primer amplification. Sequencing used immunoSEQ multiplex PCR; TCRdb keeps in-frame clones, though not all of them. Clonal size and the V and J genes are those of that table, whereas D and trimming came from the DNA. The data show a few hundred thousand clones, with 75% to 90% seen just once and under 2.5% held by the top ten. The CDR3 runs to 16 residues. Germline CDR1 is SEHNR and CDR2 is FQNEAQ (reference sequence). The J segment lost 8 bases and the V segment lost 1 base, leaving 7 bases of the junction unmatched. This clone is a singleton in its sample.

This clonotype was sampled from a woman in her forties or fifties who had recovered from COVID-19. The rearrangement joins TRBV7-9 to TRBJ1-4, with TRBD1 matching over 10 bases. Sequenced: PBMCs or T cells enriched from blood (not recorded which). This chain's CDR3 is CASSLGDRGRKEKLFF. The DNA of the CDR3 is TGTGCCAGCAGCTTAGGCGACAGGGGGCGGAAAGAAAAACTGTTTTTT. Full variable domain (remainder filled in from reference TRBV7-9 and TRBJ1-4): DTGVSQNPRHKITKRGQNVTFRCDPISEHNRLYWYRQTLGQGPEFLTYFQNEAQLEKSRLLSDRFSAERPKGSFSTLEIQRTEQGDSAMYLCASSLGDRGRKEKLFFGSGTQLSVL.